This T cell receptor (beta chain) emerged from a study of tissue T cells after allogeneic stem cell transplantation. Remarks on this clone: The target antigen is unknown.

Assay used: immunoSEQ multiplex PCR; TCRdb lists only in-frame clones, some missing. Of about 9,600 clones listed, around 62% are singletons. The V gene's germline CDR1 is MNHEY and CDR2 SVGAGI. Trimming removed 6 bases at V and 2 bases at J, with 17 bases between. The CDR3 is 15 residues long. Notes on the study in general: Within patients, tissue anatomy strongly shaped TCR repertoire composition. Which tissue TCRs were alloreactive or antigen-specific was not determined. Some clones might be persisting host cells.

The rearrangement joins TRBV6-5 to TRBJ2-7; D is possibly TRBD1 (6 bases). The sequence derives from a woman between 18 and 55 years old with breast cancer. Sequences were derived from tissue from the ileum, sampled at autopsy. This chain's CDR3 is CASRLIQGRAYEQYF. As DNA, the CDR3 is TGTGCCAGCAGGTTAATACAGGGAAGGGCCTACGAGCAGTACTTC.